Below, 23 T cell receptor beta chains from the same sample are listed, as sequenced in a study of blood T cell repertoires in COVID-19. Only in-frame clones appear in the TCRdb table, and some are missing; sequencing was by immunoSEQ multiplex PCR. Among about 210,000 clones listed, approximately 84% were seen once. The sample comprised peripheral blood. Source of these receptors: a woman aged 45-59 years with active or convalescent COVID-19.

V usage is TRBV5-4 and J usage is TRBJ1-2; D might be TRBD1 (5 bases). Trimming removed 6 bases from V and 2 bases from J, with 17 bases in between. The CDR3 is 15 amino acids. Germline CDR1 SGHNT, CDR2 YYREEE (reference sequence). The CDR3 DNA sequence: TGTGCCAGCAACCCCCCGGGTGACAGAAACTATGGCTACACCTTC. It encodes CASNPPGDRNYGYTF.

This sequence joins TRBV10-2 and TRBJ2-2; 10 bases line up with TRBD2. The CDR3 loop spans 16 amino acids. Trimming at V came to 2 bases and at J to 4 bases, leaving 4 bases not matched to a gene. The V gene's germline CDR1 is WSHSY and CDR2 SAAADI. The CDR3 DNA reads as TGCGCCAGCAGTGAGGGGGCTAGCGGGAGCACCGGGGAGCTGTTTTTT. Translating it yields CASSEGASGSTGELFF.

The rearrangement links TRBV18 to TRBJ1-2; D might be TRBD1 (6 bases). Trimming pared 4 bases from V and 2 bases from J, leaving 11 bases between. The CDR3 consists of 14 residues. Germline CDR1 reads KGHSH; CDR2 reads LQKENI. CDR3 coding DNA: TGTGCCAGCTCACGCGGACAGCCGAACTATGGCTACACCTTC. It yields the protein CASSRGQPNYGYTF.

V is TRBV4-1 and J is TRBJ1-6, with 7 nucleotides matching TRBD1. V lost 3 bases and J lost 7; bases outside the gene matches: 9. The CDR3 is 16 residues long. The germline CDR1 and CDR2 sequences are MGHRA and YSYEKL. CDR3 nucleotide sequence: TGCGCCAGCAGCCAGAGGACACAGGGGTGGAATTCACCCCTCCACTTT. It translates to CASSQRTQGWNSPLHF.

The chain carries TRBV4-1 and TRBJ2-5; the match to TRBD2 covers 8 bases. V lost 0 bases to trimming and J lost 5 bases; unmatched junction nucleotides: 2. CDR3 length: 14 amino acids. Germline V lookup: CDR1 MGHRA, CDR2 YSYEKL. The CDR3, as DNA: TGCGCCAGCAGCCAAGATCCTAGCGGGGAGACCCAGTACTTC. As protein: CASSQDPSGETQYF.

This clone was counted many times. The gene calls are TRBV7-9 and TRBJ2-5, with D perhaps matching TRBD2 (5 bases). Trimming removed 6 bases from V and 4 bases from J, with 21 bases in between. The germline gives CDR1 SEHNR, CDR2 FQNEAQ (reference sequence). The CDR3 sequence is 16 residues long. DNA for the CDR3: TGTGCCAGCAGTCGGGTCCCCGGGGAGATCATAGAGACCCAGTACTTC. Translated: CASSRVPGEIIETQYF.

The V call is TRBV7-9, the J call TRBJ1-2; no definite D call. Germline assignment: CDR1 SEHNR and CDR2 FQNEAQ (reference sequence). The CDR3 spans 14 residues. Trimming took off 1 base at V and 8 bases at J, with 14 bases between the two ends. The DNA for the CDR3 is TGTGCCAGCAGCTTAGAGTCACTATTGCGGGGCTACACCTTC. Protein sequence: CASSLESLLRGYTF.

The V call is TRBV7-9, the J call TRBJ1-2; 9 nucleotides align to TRBD1. CDR1 SEHNR and CDR2 FQNEAQ come from the germline V gene (reference sequence). This CDR3 is built from 16 residues. Unmatched junction bases numbered 6, after V lost 1 base and J lost 3 bases. DNA for the CDR3: TGTGCCAGCAGCTTAGACGACAGGGGGTTCGACTATGGCTACACCTTC. Translating gives CASSLDDRGFDYGYTF.

The chain joins TRBV3-1 (or the pseudogene TRBV3-2) to TRBJ1-1, with a possible D match to TRBD1 (5 bases). The CDR3 runs to 15 residues. Trimming took 2 bases from V and 0 from J, leaving 10 bases between them. From germline, CDR1 is LGHDT and CDR2 YNNKEL (reference sequence). CDR3 coding DNA: TGTGCCAGCAGCCAAACCGCGGGGGTGAACACTGAAGCTTTCTTT. Translation: CASSQTAGVNTEAFF.

This clone was detected a few times. Here the CDR3 DNA reads TGTGCCAGCAGTGCCCGCGGGAAGGGCAGCAATCAGCCCCAGCATTTT. It yields the protein CASSARGKGSNQPQHF. The genes are TRBV6-2 or TRBV6-3 and TRBJ1-5; D remains ambiguous. V lost 5 bases to trimming and J lost 1 base, with 15 bases between them. The CDR3 runs 16 residues. The V gene's germline CDR1 is MNHEY and CDR2 SVGEGT.

The chain recombines TRBV5-4 with TRBJ1-2, with D tentatively TRBD1 (6 bases). CDR1 and CDR2 (germline): SGHNT, YYREEE (reference sequence). The V end was cut by 4 bases, the J end by 7 bases, with 11 bases between. The CDR3 runs 12 residues. In nucleotides, the CDR3 is TGTGCCAGCAGCCAACAGGGATTTGGCTACACCTTC. Protein product: CASSQQGFGYTF.

The rearrangement links TRBV5-1 to TRBJ2-3, with TRBD1 identical over 7 bases. The CDR3 spans 14 residues. V lost 7 bases and J lost 4; bases outside the gene matches: 9. CDR1 is SGHRS, CDR2 YFSETQ, per germline. The CDR3: CASRPGTDPDTQYF. The CDR3 DNA reads TGCGCCAGCCGCCCCGGGACAGACCCAGATACGCAGTATTTT. The full variable domain, with the rest looked up from reference TRBV5-1 and TRBJ2-3, is KAGVTQTPRYLIKTRGQQVTLSCSPISGHRSVSWYQQTPGQGLQFLFEYFSETQRNKGNFPGRFSGRQFSNSRSEMNVSTLELGDSALYLCASRPGTDPDTQYFGPGTRLTVL.

The chain links TRBV7-2 to TRBJ2-5, with D uncertain. Between the trimmed V and J ends, which lost 2 bases and 10 bases, there was a span of 14 bases. The CDR3 covers 13 residues. Germline lookup yields CDR1 SGHTA and CDR2 FQGNSA. This CDR3 is CASSLSREVGQYF. CDR3 nucleotide sequence: TGTGCCAGCAGCTTATCTAGAGAAGTGGGCCAGTACTTC.

The gene calls are TRBV7-9 and TRBJ1-3; D unclear. The CDR3 is 14 residues long. Looked up from germline, CDR1 is SEHNR and CDR2 is FQNEAQ (reference sequence). Between the trimmed V and J ends, which lost 5 bases and 4 bases, there was a span of 12 bases. CDR3 amino acids: CASSLTYLGNTIYF. Written as DNA, the CDR3 is TGTGCCAGCAGCCTTACCTATCTGGGAAACACCATATATTTT.

J is TRBJ1-2 and V is TRBV11-2; 7 bases map to TRBD1. There are 16 residues in the CDR3. Germline V CDR1 and CDR2: SGHAT, FQNNGV. J gave up 3 bases and V 3 bases, and 10 bases lay outside the gene matches. CDR3 protein: CASSFAGGGRDYGYTF. The CDR3, as DNA: TGTGCCAGCAGCTTTGCTGGAGGGGGCAGGGACTATGGCTACACCTTC. Using reference TRBV11-2 and TRBJ1-2 for the parts outside the CDR3, the full variable domain is EAGVAQSPRYKIIEKRQSVAFWCNPISGHATLYWYQQILGQGPKLLIQFQNNGVVDDSQLPKDRFSAERLKGVDSTLKIQPAKLEDSAVYLCASSFAGGGRDYGYTFGSGTRLTVV.

The chain employs TRBV19 and TRBJ2-5, with 12 bases matching TRBD1. CDR1 LNHDA and CDR2 SQIVND come from the germline V gene (reference sequence). Trimming cost V 4 bases and J 5 bases; bases outside gene matches: 8. The CDR3 totals 16 residues. CDR3 DNA sequence: TGTGCCAGTAGTAGTGGGGGACAGGGGGCTAGGGAGACCCAGTACTTC. It codes for CASSSGGQGARETQYF.

The chain employs TRBV6-5 and TRBJ1-1; D unresolved. The ends were cut back, 8 bases at V and 5 bases at J, with 15 bases in the middle. The CDR3 consists of 13 residues. CDR1 and CDR2 from the germline V gene are MNHEY and SVGAGI. CDR3 in amino acids: CASLRPPGTEAFF. The DNA of the CDR3 is TGTGCCAGCCTTAGACCCCCGGGGACTGAAGCTTTCTTT.

The chain links TRBV2 to TRBJ2-7; TRBD1 is a possible D gene (6 bases). The CDR3 spans 12 residues. From germline, CDR1 is SNHLY and CDR2 FYNNEI. Trimming left V 7 bases short and J 2 bases short, with 9 bases between. CDR3 coding DNA: TGTGCCAGCAACTACAGGGCCTACGAGCAGTACTTC. Its translation: CASNYRAYEQYF.

This clone was picked up a small number of times. The chain is built from TRBV19 and TRBJ2-1; possible D gene TRBD2, 6 bases. V was pared by 5 bases and J by 9 bases, with 26 bases between. This CDR3 is built from 17 residues. Per the germline V gene, CDR1 is LNHDA and CDR2 is SQIVND (reference sequence). CDR3 nucleotide sequence: TGTGCCAGTAGTGCCGGCGCCGCTAGCGCCAGTATCGGTGAGCAGTTCTTC. The encoded protein is CASSAGAASASIGEQFF.

The rearrangement joins TRBV4-1 to TRBJ1-5; 8 bases map to TRBD1. The CDR3 length is 13 residues. The V gene's germline CDR1 is MGHRA and CDR2 YSYEKL. V was pared by 4 bases and J by 7 bases, with 3 bases of the junction left unmatched. The CDR3 here is CASSLHRGQPQHF. The DNA for the CDR3 is TGCGCCAGCAGCCTTCACAGGGGGCAGCCCCAGCATTTT.

This chain links TRBV7-9 with TRBJ2-7; the match to TRBD2 covers 9 bases. CDR3 length equals 13 residues. Unmatched junction bases numbered 4, after V lost 3 bases and J lost 7 bases. The germline gives CDR1 SEHNR, CDR2 FQNEAQ (reference sequence). Here the CDR3 DNA reads TGTGCCAGCAGCTTGAGCGGGGGGATTGAGCAGTACGTC. Translated, it gives CASSLSGGIEQYV.

In DNA form, the CDR3 reads TGTGCCAGCAGCCGGGCTAGCGGGAGGGTCGAGCAGTACTTC. This translates into CASSRASGRVEQYF. The chain is built from TRBV14 and TRBJ2-7, with 12 bases that match TRBD2. The V gene's germline CDR1 is SGHDN and CDR2 FVKESK. The CDR3 length is 14 residues. Trimming at V came to 4 bases and at J to 6 bases, leaving 4 bases not matched to a gene.

The chain employs TRBV19 and TRBJ1-2; D might be TRBD1 (5 bases). The CDR3 loop spans 15 amino acids. CDR1 and CDR2 from the germline V gene are LNHDA and SQIVND (reference sequence). Trimming took 5 bases from V and 1 from J, leaving 14 bases between them. CDR3 coding DNA: TGTGCCAGTAGTGCCGACAGCCTTTTTAACTATGGCTACACCTTC. The encoded protein is CASSADSLFNYGYTF.